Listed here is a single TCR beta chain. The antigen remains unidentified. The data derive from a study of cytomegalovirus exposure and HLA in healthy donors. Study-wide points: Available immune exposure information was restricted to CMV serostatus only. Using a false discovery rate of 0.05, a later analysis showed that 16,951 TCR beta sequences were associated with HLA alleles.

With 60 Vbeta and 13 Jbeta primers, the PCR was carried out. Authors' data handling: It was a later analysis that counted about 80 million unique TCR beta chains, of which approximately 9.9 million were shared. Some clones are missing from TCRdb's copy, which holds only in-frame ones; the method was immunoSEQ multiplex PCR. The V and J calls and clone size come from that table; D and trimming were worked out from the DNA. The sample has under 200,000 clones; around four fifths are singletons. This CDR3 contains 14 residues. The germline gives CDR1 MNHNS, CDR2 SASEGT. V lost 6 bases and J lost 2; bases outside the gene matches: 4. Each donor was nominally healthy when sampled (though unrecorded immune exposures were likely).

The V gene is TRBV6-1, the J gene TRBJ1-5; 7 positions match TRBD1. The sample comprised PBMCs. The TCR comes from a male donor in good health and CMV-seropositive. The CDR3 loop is CASRPTGGNQPQHF. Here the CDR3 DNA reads TGTGCCAGCAGACCAACAGGGGGCAATCAGCCCCAGCATTTT.